This TCR beta chain originates from a study of blood T cell repertoires in COVID-19. As for the study in general: COVID-19 samples, acute and convalescent, were from the United States, Italy and Spain. The analysed material was cDNA or gDNA that came from T cells, B-cell-depleted T cells, or PBMCs.

This clone has only one observation. In the original analysis: Amplification from reference gene primers served as the basis for estimated nucleated cell counts. The protocol was immunoSEQ multiplex PCR, while the TCRdb copy is restricted to in-frame clones and leaves out a portion. The V and J calls and clone size are taken from that table; D and trimming were inferred from the DNA. The sample has approximately 21,000 clones, roughly 89% seen once. The sequence came from a man between 65 and 85 years old with active COVID-19. The specimen was peripheral blood.

The DNA for the CDR3 is TGTGCCAGCCATTTATTTTCACGGAGCTCCTACAATGAGCAGTTCTTC. Translating it yields CASHLFSRSSYNEQFF. The gene calls are TRBV5-4 and TRBJ2-1; D is unclear. Trimming shortened V by 7 bases and J by 0 bases, and 17 bases separated the two germline ends. Germline CDR1 is SGHNT and CDR2 is YYREEE (reference sequence). This CDR3 is built from 16 residues.